The source of this T cell receptor beta chain is a study of Ad26.COV2.S vaccination and SARS-CoV-2 variants. Study-level background: In the study, Ad26.COV2.S was injected intramuscularly once, or twice 56 days apart. Study results and limitations: Participants given vaccine showed non-spike TCR breadth similar to that of placebo recipients. Breadth and depth estimates from TCRs may understate total T cell responses.

A remark on this clone: Its antigen is not identified.

The protocol was immunoSEQ multiplex PCR, while the TCRdb copy is restricted to in-frame clones and leaves out a portion. The table includes 350,000 to 550,000 clones, roughly nine tenths detected once. Germline-derived CDR1 and CDR2 are KGHSH and LQKENI. The junction had 11 bases not matched to a gene; V was cut back by 5 bases and J by 1 base. CDR3 length: 18 amino acids. The treatment was: roughly 18 received Ad26.COV2.S at low or high dose, single or two shots; about five received placebo; per-sample allocation not given. Following the first vaccine or placebo injection, samples were taken on day 63.

The chain links TRBV18 to TRBJ2-5; TRBD2 aligns across 12 bases. The sequences come from peripheral blood, collected in a trial of Ad26.COV2.S vaccine versus placebo. This receptor was taken from a person between 18 and 59 years old who received the Ad26.COV2.S COVID-19 vaccine or a placebo. CDR3 sequence (DNA): TGTGCCAGCTCAGGATGGACTAGCGGGGACCCACTCCAAGAGACCCAGTACTTC. This translates into CASSGWTSGDPLQETQYF.